This T cell receptor beta chain was profiled in a study of T and B cells in COVID-19 patients. As for the study in general: Recovered patients mostly had mild to moderate COVID-19 managed as outpatients. The study's findings and limits: Early severe-case samples and blood from mildly ill patients during symptoms were in short supply. No sequencing was yet done of CD4+, regulatory or CD8+ subsets, or of SARS-CoV-2-responsive or tetramer+ sorted cells. In COVID-19 patients, T cell receptor beta variable and joining gene use was reportedly strongly skewed.

In its sample, this clonotype was seen a few times. Its specificity is not known. Each TRB amplification used about 250-550 ng of genomic DNA from blood. Germline loops: CDR1 LNHNV, CDR2 YYDKDF (reference sequence). V shed 0 bases and J shed 5 bases, with 7 bases lying between them. The CDR3 length is 13 residues. Multiplex PCR with BIOMED2 TRB-A/B primer pools amplified TRB rearrangements. TCRdb analysed the multiplex PCR reads with MiXCR anew, one entry per CDR3 protein. The sample has about 14,000 distinct CDR3 sequences; roughly 30% are singletons. This sequence was found in a human donor who had recovered from COVID-19. V usage is TRBV15 and J usage is TRBJ1-1, with unresolved D. Sequencing was carried out using blood. Written as DNA, the CDR3 is TGTGCCACCAGCAGAGACAGATTGACTGAAGCTTTCTTT. It translates to CATSRDRLTEAFF.